This T cell receptor (beta chain) appears in the sequencing data of a study of T cells in women clearing cervical HPV infection (dated by TCRdb to 2016 to 2019). Background on the whole study: The cases were approximately 25 women with histologically confirmed HPV16-related CIN3 or worse, and 2 of these cases were invasive cancers. The controls were around 25 women whose single incident HPV16 infection cleared within 12 months with no development of precancer or cancer. Blood from cases was collected at the visit where the lesion was first found, while blood from controls was collected once the infection could no longer be detected. For cases, a median interval of approximately 150 days, with an interquartile range of about 85 to 200 days, was observed between lesion detection and blood sampling. Because only a few women had HLA typing data, the possibility that HLA type acted as a confounder could not be ruled out. Nested within Costa Rica's Guanacaste HPV Natural History Study, an exploratory proof-of-principle case-control study compared TCR repertoires across cervical HPV16 outcomes. Cases and controls were matched on year of sample collection and on age within five years. Median age was about 32 years in cases versus roughly 37 in controls, and baseline characteristics did not differ significantly. In the parent cohort, 8,500 to 12,000 women aged 18 or older were enrolled in Guanacaste, Costa Rica, during 1993 to 1994 and were followed for six to seven years. Five blinded duplicates per group were added as quality controls, giving some 60 samples: 50 or so participants and some 10 replicates.

Every participant had a single incident cervical HPV16 infection, and women with prevalent HPV16 infections were excluded. Cervical HPV DNA was detected by MY09/MY11 PCR and genotyped by dot-blot hybridization. Less than 19 mL of heparinized blood was centrifuged, after which the buffy coat was aliquoted, frozen at -30 degrees C, and then stored at -80 degrees C. QIAGEN kits were used to extract genomic DNA from buffy coat specimens. TCR beta CDR3 regions were amplified by multiplex PCR using the immunoSEQ assay from an average of roughly 1,300 ng genomic DNA per sample. Primer bias was corrected in the assay by using a complete synthetic TCR repertoire to establish an amplification baseline. The amplicons were sequenced using the Illumina platform. Per the source publication's procedure: Sequences were error-corrected by clustering with frequency ratios and a modified nearest-neighbor algorithm, then analyzed in the immunoSEQ Analyzer with IMGT gene definitions. At each rarefaction depth, TCR richness and evenness were averaged across 20 rarefaction repeats, and samples with fewer sequences than that depth were excluded. Relative abundances of V, D and J genes were compared between groups using Wilcoxon rank sum tests, with FDR correction applied. In the blinded duplicates, the intraclass correlation was roughly 96% for TCR richness and averaged about 73% across 66 gene segments. TCRdb retrieved this table from immuneACCESS and kept in-frame rearrangements only. Not all clones are present; in checked studies, unresolved V genes account for under half, and no reason is known for the remainder. V, J and clone size derive from that table, while D and trimming were established from the DNA sequence. This sample's records show around 23,000 clones. Almost 10% of the sample lies in the top ten.

CDR3 length: 14 amino acids, cysteine to phenylalanine. Of the CDR3's DNA, 33 bases were read; they are in frame from base 1. The germline V gene (reference sequence) sets CDR1 to DFQATT and CDR2 to SNEGSKA. Ends trimmed: V by 5 bases, J by 4 bases; bases unmatched to a gene: 3. A remark on this clone: Its antigen has not been determined. The read comes to an end 3 residues before the CDR3 does, leaving the germline J gene to fill in the end.

On the study overall, not on this receptor specifically: Because the number of T cells in each sample was unknown, differences in richness could reflect differing T-cell content rather than repertoire biology. Random forest classifiers that combined richness and V gene abundances separated cases from controls with an estimated AUC of less than 0.85. Cases had lower TRBV6-7 relative abundance than controls (roughly 0.12% versus 0.17%; Bonferroni P = 0.0008). TCR repertoire richness was significantly higher in CIN3+ cases than in controls across sequencing depths, while evenness did not differ. Whether associations preceded infection or resulted from infection could not be shown with the cross-sectional design, and effector/memory subsets and HPV-specific T cells were not isolated.

The origin of this receptor is a woman between 18 and 70 years old with a cervical HPV16 infection that either progressed to CIN3+ or cleared (not recorded which). Sequencing used blood buffy coat. The chain is made from TRBV20-1 and TRBJ2-3; 13 junctional bases match TRBD2. The part of the CDR3 DNA that was read is TGCAGTGCTTACACTAGCGGGGGGGCAGATACG. It translates to CSAYTSGGADT. The CDR3 reads in full as CSAYTSGGADTQYF.